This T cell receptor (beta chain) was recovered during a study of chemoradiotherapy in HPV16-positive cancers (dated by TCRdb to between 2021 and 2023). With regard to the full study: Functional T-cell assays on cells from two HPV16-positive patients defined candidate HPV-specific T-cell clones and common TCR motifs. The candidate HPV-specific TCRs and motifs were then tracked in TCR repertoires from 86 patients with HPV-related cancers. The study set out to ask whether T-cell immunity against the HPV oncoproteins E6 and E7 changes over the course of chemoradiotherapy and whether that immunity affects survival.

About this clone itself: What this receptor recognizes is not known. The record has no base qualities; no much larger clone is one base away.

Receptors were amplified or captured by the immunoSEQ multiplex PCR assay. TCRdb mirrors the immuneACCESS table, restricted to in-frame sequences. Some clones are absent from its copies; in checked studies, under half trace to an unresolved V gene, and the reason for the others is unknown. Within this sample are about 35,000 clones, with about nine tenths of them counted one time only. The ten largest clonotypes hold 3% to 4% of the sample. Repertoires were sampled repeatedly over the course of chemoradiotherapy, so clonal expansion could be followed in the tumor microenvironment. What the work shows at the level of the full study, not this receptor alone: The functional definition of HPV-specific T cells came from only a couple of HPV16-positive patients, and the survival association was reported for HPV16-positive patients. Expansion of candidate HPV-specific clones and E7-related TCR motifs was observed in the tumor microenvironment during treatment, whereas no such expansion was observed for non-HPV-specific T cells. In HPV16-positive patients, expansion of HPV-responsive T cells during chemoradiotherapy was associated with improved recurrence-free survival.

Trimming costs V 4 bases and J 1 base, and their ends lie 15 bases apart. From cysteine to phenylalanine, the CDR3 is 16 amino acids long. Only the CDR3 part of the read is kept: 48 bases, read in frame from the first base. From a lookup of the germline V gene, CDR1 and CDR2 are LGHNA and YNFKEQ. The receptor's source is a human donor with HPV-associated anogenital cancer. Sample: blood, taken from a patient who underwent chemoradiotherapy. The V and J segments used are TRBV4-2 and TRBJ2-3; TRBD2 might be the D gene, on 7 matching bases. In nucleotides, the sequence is TGTGCCAGCAGCCCCTGGGGGGGGCTGGGCACAGATACGCAGTATTTT. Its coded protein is CASSPWGGLGTDTQYF.